These T cell receptor beta chains were read from a single sample in a study of blood T cell repertoires in COVID-19. Sequencing used immunoSEQ multiplex PCR; TCRdb keeps in-frame clones, though not all of them. The table lists around 150,000 clones, 79% of them singletons. Sequenced: peripheral blood. The receptors were sampled from a man aged 50-59 years with active or convalescent COVID-19. Both conserved end residues are part of each CDR3. A D gene is named only where the DNA matches it firmly. Size is omitted from some rows. Given values are once, few, many or a class for expanded clones.

size: NA; D: TRBD2; V: TRBV7-3; J: TRBJ2-1; DNA: TGTGCCAGCAGCTTACTAGCGGGAGGGCCAAATGAGCAGTTCTTC; CDR3: CASSLLAGGPNEQFF
size: NA; D: TRBD2; V: TRBV7-8; J: TRBJ2-1; DNA: TGTGCCAGCAGCCCACTAGCGGGAGGGCCAGCTGAGCAGTTCTTC; CDR3: CASSPLAGGPAEQFF
size: NA; D: TRBD2; V: TRBV19; J: TRBJ2-7; DNA: TGTGCCAGTAGTGCTCCGGGACTAGCGGGAGGCGAGCAGTACTTC; CDR3: CASSAPGLAGGEQYF
size: NA; D: NA; V: TRBV27; J: TRBJ2-7; DNA: TGTGCCAGCAGTTTATCGCTACACAGCTACGAGCAGTACTTC; CDR3: CASSLSLHSYEQYF
size: NA; D: NA; V: TRBV11-2; J: TRBJ2-5; DNA: TGTGCCAGCAGCTTAGGCAGGGTGGAGACCCAGTACTTC; CDR3: CASSLGRVETQYF
size: few; D: NA; V: TRBV27; J: TRBJ1-2; DNA: TGTGCCAGCAGTTCCTCGATCAGGAACTATGGCTACACCTTC; CDR3: CASSSSIRNYGYTF
size: NA; D: NA; V: TRBV14; J: TRBJ1-2; DNA: TGTGCCAGCAGCCACCGACAGGTACATGGCTACACCTTC; CDR3: CASSHRQVHGYTF
size: NA; D: TRBD2; V: TRBV7-3; J: TRBJ2-1; DNA: TGTGCCAGCAGCAAAGAAGCGGGAGGGCCGATCAATGAGCAGTTCTTC; CDR3: CASSKEAGGPINEQFF
size: NA; D: NA; V: TRBV11-2; J: TRBJ2-7; DNA: TGTGCCAGCAGCACCTGGGCGGGCGAGCAGTACTTC; CDR3: CASSTWAGEQYF
size: NA; D: TRBD1; V: TRBV11-2; J: TRBJ1-5; DNA: TGTGCCAGCAGCTTAGATCGAGGGGGCGGGCAGCCCCAGCATTTT; CDR3: CASSLDRGGGQPQHF
size: few; D: TRBD2; V: TRBV4-1; J: TRBJ2-7; DNA: TGCGCCAGCAGCCAAGATAGCGGGACTAGCGGGATTGAGCAGTACTTC; CDR3: CASSQDSGTSGIEQYF
size: NA; D: NA; V: TRBV6-2/TRBV6-3; J: TRBJ2-2; DNA: TGTGCCAGCAGTTCCCGCAGGAACACCGGGGAGCTGTTTTTT; CDR3: CASSSRRNTGELFF
size: few; D: TRBD1; V: TRBV27; J: TRBJ2-7; DNA: TGTGCCAGCAGCTCTTCAGGGGGTTACCCCTACGAGCAGTACTTC; CDR3: CASSSSGGYPYEQYF
size: NA; D: TRBD1; V: TRBV29-1; J: TRBJ2-7; DNA: TGCAGCGTTAGAGGACAGGGTACCTACGAGCAGTACTTC; CDR3: CSVRGQGTYEQYF
size: once; D: TRBD1; V: TRBV28; J: TRBJ2-5; DNA: TGTGCCAGCAGTCTCCTTGGACAGGGAGGTTCGGAGACCCAGTACTTC; CDR3: CASSLLGQGGSETQYF
size: NA; D: TRBD2; V: TRBV4-2; J: TRBJ2-1; DNA: TGTGCCAGCAGCCAAGTGAAACTAGCGGGAGAGGTTGATGAGCAGTTCTTC; CDR3: CASSQVKLAGEVDEQFF
size: NA; D: NA; V: TRBV13; J: TRBJ2-2; DNA: TGTGCCAGCAGCTTTAACAGGGAGTACACCGGGGAGCTGTTTTTT; CDR3: CASSFNREYTGELFF
size: NA; D: NA; V: TRBV28; J: TRBJ2-7; DNA: TGTGCCAGCCGGCTAGCGCTACCTTCCTACGAGCAGTACTTC; CDR3: CASRLALPSYEQYF
size: NA; D: NA; V: TRBV29-1; J: TRBJ2-3; DNA: TGCAGCGTTGAACCATCTCGGGGTTCAGATACGCAGTATTTT; CDR3: CSVEPSRGSDTQYF
size: NA; D: TRBD2; V: TRBV7-2; J: TRBJ2-3; DNA: TGTGCCAGCAGCTTACAGGCGAGGGCGGGAGGAAGGGCAGATACGCAGTATTTT; CDR3: CASSLQARAGGRADTQYF
size: NA; D: TRBD2; V: TRBV4-2; J: TRBJ2-3; DNA: TGTGCCAGCAGCCAAGAACCCCCAGCGGGAGTGGCAGATACGCAGTATTTT; CDR3: CASSQEPPAGVADTQYF
size: NA; D: TRBD1; V: TRBV6-1; J: TRBJ1-4; DNA: TGTGCCAGCAGTGAGGTAAGGACAGGGGATGAAAAACTGTTTTTT; CDR3: CASSEVRTGDEKLFF
size: NA; D: TRBD1; V: TRBV6-5; J: TRBJ2-2; DNA: TGTGCCAGCAGTAGAGACAGGGTAGGCGGGGAGCTGTTTTTT; CDR3: CASSRDRVGGELFF
size: NA; D: NA; V: TRBV7-8; J: TRBJ2-5; DNA: TGTGCCAGCAGCGAGGGGGCAGGGGGGTACCAAGAGACCCAGTACTTC; CDR3: CASSEGAGGYQETQYF
size: NA; D: NA; V: TRBV7-3; J: TRBJ1-3; DNA: TGTGCCAGCAGCTTAGACAGTCGTGATGGAAACACCATATATTTT; CDR3: CASSLDSRDGNTIYF
size: NA; D: TRBD2; V: TRBV7-2; J: TRBJ2-3; DNA: TGTGCCAGCGGGCCCATCAGATTAGCGGGAGGGTCCCACACAGATACGCAGTATTTT; CDR3: CASGPIRLAGGSHTDTQYF
size: NA; D: NA; V: TRBV7-7; J: TRBJ1-5; DNA: TGTGCTAGCAGCTTTCTAGGCAAACCTAATCAGCCCCAGCATTTT; CDR3: CASSFLGKPNQPQHF
size: NA; D: NA; V: TRBV24-1; J: TRBJ2-2; DNA: TGTGCCGTTGGGGGGAGAAACACCGGGGAGCTGTTTTTT; CDR3: CAVGGRNTGELFF
size: NA; D: TRBD1; V: TRBV24-1; J: TRBJ2-5; DNA: TGTGCCACCAGTGATTTGCCCTCTACAGGGGGCGGCGAGACCCAGTACTTC; CDR3: CATSDLPSTGGGETQYF
size: few; D: NA; V: TRBV12-2; J: TRBJ2-7; DNA: TGTGCAAGTCGATCCCGACAGGGCTGGTACGAGCAGTACTTC; CDR3: CASRSRQGWYEQYF
size: many; D: NA; V: TRBV4-1; J: TRBJ2-2; DNA: TGCGCCAGCAGCCCCAGGGAGGAGGGCACCGGGGAGCTGTTTTTT; CDR3: CASSPREEGTGELFF
size: NA; D: TRBD1; V: TRBV19; J: TRBJ1-5; DNA: TGTGCCAGTAGCGTACCGGGACAGGGGGATCCTAGCAATCAGCCCCAGCATTTT; CDR3: CASSVPGQGDPSNQPQHF
size: NA; D: TRBD2; V: TRBV30; J: TRBJ2-3; DNA: TGTGCCTGGAGTGTACAAGGGGCTAGCGGGCTGAGTGGTACGCAGTATTTT; CDR3: CAWSVQGASGLSGTQYF
size: once; D: TRBD1; V: TRBV2; J: TRBJ2-1; DNA: TGTGCCAGCAGTGCCCAGGGGGCCTACAATGAGCAGTTCTTC; CDR3: CASSAQGAYNEQFF
size: few; D: TRBD2; V: TRBV27; J: TRBJ2-3; DNA: TGTGCCAGCAGTTACCGGCCTTTGTGGACTAGTTTCTTCAAAGATACGCAGTATTTT; CDR3: CASSYRPLWTSFFKDTQYF
size: NA; D: NA; V: TRBV24-1; J: TRBJ2-4; DNA: TGTGCCACCAGTGATCCTGGGCTAAACATTCAGTACTTC; CDR3: CATSDPGLNIQYF
size: NA; D: NA; V: TRBV29-1; J: TRBJ2-4; DNA: TGCAGCGTGAGGGAAAACATTCAGTACTTC; CDR3: CSVRENIQYF
size: NA; D: NA; V: TRBV6-6; J: TRBJ1-2; DNA: TGTGCCAGCAGTTCCGTCTCTATTGGCTACACCTTC; CDR3: CASSSVSIGYTF
size: NA; D: TRBD2; V: TRBV15; J: TRBJ2-1; DNA: TGTGCCACCAGCAGAGATAGGTCGGCGGGACTAGCGCAACCTAGTCCTTACAATGAGCAGTTCTTC; CDR3: CATSRDRSAGLAQPSPYNEQFF
size: NA; D: NA; V: TRBV6-5; J: TRBJ1-5; DNA: TGTGCCAGCAGTATAAGGGGGAGCAATCAGCCCCAGCATTTT; CDR3: CASSIRGSNQPQHF
size: NA; D: NA; V: TRBV4-1; J: TRBJ1-1; DNA: TGCGCCAGCAGCCAACTTCAGGGTAGGACTGAAGCTTTCTTT; CDR3: CASSQLQGRTEAFF
size: NA; D: TRBD1; V: TRBV4-2; J: TRBJ1-4; DNA: TGTGCCAGCAGCCAAGGGACAGGGAGAGATGAAAAACTGTTTTTT; CDR3: CASSQGTGRDEKLFF
size: NA; D: TRBD1; V: TRBV7-3; J: TRBJ1-3; DNA: TGTGCCAGCAGCTTATCAGGGACAGGCTCTGGAAACACCATATATTTT; CDR3: CASSLSGTGSGNTIYF
size: once; D: TRBD2; V: TRBV7-3; J: TRBJ2-7; DNA: TGTGCCAGCAGCTTGGAAGCGGGAGCCCTGGGCGAGCAGTACTTC; CDR3: CASSLEAGALGEQYF
size: NA; D: TRBD2; V: TRBV2; J: TRBJ2-3; DNA: TGTGCCAGCAGTGAAACTGAAGCGGGGCCTAGCACAGATACGCAGTATTTT; CDR3: CASSETEAGPSTDTQYF
size: NA; D: NA; V: TRBV27; J: TRBJ2-1; DNA: TGTGCCAGCAGTTCTCCGCAGGGGTGGGCCAATGAGCAGTTCTTC; CDR3: CASSSPQGWANEQFF